This TCR beta chain was identified during a study of T cell repertoires in cytomegalovirus infection. In the study overall: TCR beta signatures that were public indicated CMV infection and matching HLA type.

The CDR3 runs to 16 residues. Germline CDR1 reads SGHVS; CDR2 reads FNYEAQ. V lost 2 bases and J lost 0; bases outside the gene matches: 2. TCRdb analysed the reads with MiXCR anew, one entry per CDR3 protein. The sample includes 750,000 to 950,000 distinct CDR3 sequences, almost 30% of them seen just once. This clonotype was found many times. Its antigen is undetermined. This TCR was sampled from a human donor in good health (CMV status not recorded). Some clones in this sample may be carry-over from other donors' samples. The chain uses TRBV7-6 and TRBJ2-1, with 9 bases fitting TRBD2. The material was cultured CD8+ T cells from PBMCs, obtained from culture after CMV antigen stimulation. The CDR3 is CASSLKAGGSYNEQFF. The CDR3 DNA follows: TGTGCCAGCAGCTTAAAAGCGGGGGGCTCCTACAATGAGCAGTTCTTC.